Below, 21 T cell receptor beta chains from the same sample are listed, as sequenced in a study of radiotherapy plus CTLA-4 blockade in lung cancer. Assay: immunoSEQ multiplex PCR; the TCRdb copy retains only in-frame clones and omits some. The repertoire holds 84,000 or so clones, with around four fifths as singletons. Source: peripheral blood, taken from a patient treated with radiotherapy plus ipilimumab. Receptor source: a human donor with non-small cell lung cancer that progressed on radiotherapy plus ipilimumab.

The chain combines TRBV19 with TRBJ1-4, with D tentatively TRBD1 (6 bases). Germline V gene lookup returns CDR1 LNHDA and CDR2 SQIVND (reference sequence). The CDR3 runs to 18 residues. Trimming took 5 bases from V and 7 from J, leaving 26 bases between them. The CDR3 sequence: CASSPRGAGFLRSEKLFF. The CDR3 nucleotides are TGTGCCAGTAGTCCCCGGGGGGCTGGATTCCTCCGGAGTGAAAAACTGTTTTTT.

CDR3 region: CASSLWGTYGYTF. CDR3 in DNA: TGTGCCAGCAGCTTGTGGGGAACCTATGGCTACACCTTC. The rearrangement joins TRBV7-2 to TRBJ1-2; no definite D call. This CDR3 has 13 residues. Germline CDR1 reads SGHTA; CDR2 reads FQGNSA. Trimming shortened V by 3 bases and J by 4 bases, and 9 bases separated the two germline ends.

The chain carries TRBV29-1 and TRBJ1-4; the D is unclear. Trimming left V 3 bases short and J 8 bases short, with 7 bases between. The germline V gene has CDR1 SQVTM and CDR2 ANQGSEA. The CDR3 spans 11 residues. This CDR3 reads CSVESGEKLFF. Here the CDR3 DNA reads TGCAGCGTTGAGTCGGGGGAAAAACTGTTTTTT.

This chain joins TRBV5-1 and TRBJ2-3; D might be TRBD1 or TRBD2, each matching 6 bases. Germline CDR1 reads SGHRS; CDR2 reads YFSETQ. The length of the CDR3 is 15 residues. Trimming cost V 0 bases and J 4 bases, with 12 bases left between them. CDR3 sequence (DNA): TGCGCCAGCAGCTTGGGGCTGGAGGGGGCAGATACGCAGTATTTT. Translating it yields CASSLGLEGADTQYF.

J is TRBJ2-5 and V is TRBV5-8; 9 positions match TRBD1. This CDR3 has 14 amino acids. Trimming cost V 0 bases and J 5 bases; bases outside gene matches: 2. Germline V gene data show CDR1 as SGHTS and CDR2 as YDEGEE. CDR3 in amino acids: CASSLVGTGETQYF. Here the CDR3 DNA reads TGTGCCAGCAGCTTGGTGGGGACAGGGGAGACCCAGTACTTC.

This clone has a handful of counts. The chain recombines TRBV6-6 with TRBJ1-3, with D maybe TRBD1 (6 bases). Trimming pared 1 base from V and 3 bases from J, leaving 10 bases between. Germline V gives CDR1 MNHNY, CDR2 SVGAGI (reference sequence). The CDR3 loop spans 15 amino acids. DNA of the CDR3: TGTGCCAGCAGTTACTACAGGGAGAGTGGAAACACCATATATTTT. This gives the protein CASSYYRESGNTIYF.

V gene TRBV6-1 combines with J gene TRBJ1-1, with a possible D match to TRBD1 (5 bases). V was trimmed by 10 bases and J by 4 bases, leaving 13 bases between them. Germline V gene lookup returns CDR1 MNHNS and CDR2 SASEGT. The CDR3 spans 12 residues. CDR3 sequence (DNA): TGTGCCACCTCAGGGTGGGGCACTGAAGCTTTCTTT. It yields the protein CATSGWGTEAFF.

The rearrangement links TRBV9 to TRBJ2-7, with 10 bases matching TRBD1. This CDR3 is built from 15 residues. Unmatched junction bases numbered 4, after V lost 0 bases and J lost 4 bases. Per germline, CDR1 SGDLS and CDR2 YYNGEE. This CDR3 reads CASSVGQGATYEQYF. The CDR3 DNA sequence: TGTGCCAGCAGCGTAGGACAGGGGGCGACGTACGAGCAGTACTTC.

This chain joins TRBV4-2 and TRBJ1-1, with no clear D. The length of the CDR3 is 16 residues. CDR1 is LGHNA and CDR2 is YNFKEQ in the germline V gene. Between the trimmed V and J ends, which lost 2 bases and 5 bases, there was a span of 18 bases. The CDR3 DNA follows: TGTGCCAGCAGCCAATTTGGGGAAATAGAAGAGACTGAAGCTTTCTTT. Its translation is CASSQFGEIEETEAFF.

This clone was recorded only once. This chain connects TRBV29-1 to TRBJ2-1; 13 bases match TRBD2. The CDR3 spans 14 residues. Germline-derived CDR1 and CDR2 are SQVTM and ANQGSEA. With V trimmed by 3 bases and J by 6 bases, 2 bases remained unmatched. Here the CDR3 reads CSVDGLAGVNEQFF. CDR3 sequence (DNA): TGCAGCGTTGACGGACTAGCGGGAGTCAATGAGCAGTTCTTC.

The chain is built from TRBV5-4 and TRBJ2-5, with D tentatively TRBD1 (6 bases). The CDR3 extends over 13 amino acids. With 3 bases removed from V and 5 bases from J, the gap between germline ends came to 11 bases. Germline CDR1 reads SGHNT; CDR2 reads YYREEE (reference sequence). The CDR3 bases are TGTGCCAGCAGCTCGAGGGGGTTGGAGACCCAGTACTTC. This codes for CASSSRGLETQYF.

The chain recombines TRBV4-2 with TRBJ2-7; D ambiguous. From germline, CDR1 is LGHNA and CDR2 YNFKEQ. This CDR3 spans 16 amino acids. V lost 0 bases and J lost 0, with 12 bases in between. CDR3 DNA sequence: TGTGCCAGCAGCCAAGATTGGGCGGTTGGCTCCTACGAGCAGTACTTC. This gives the protein CASSQDWAVGSYEQYF.

V usage is TRBV7-6 and J usage is TRBJ2-6, with a tentative D call TRBD2 (7 bases). Germline CDR1 SGHVS, CDR2 FNYEAQ. V lost 7 bases to trimming and J lost 0 bases, with 16 bases between them. The length of the CDR3 is 17 residues. The CDR3 loop is CASTTIAGASGANVLTF. The CDR3 DNA sequence: TGTGCCAGCACCACAATCGCGGGGGCCTCTGGGGCCAACGTCCTGACTTTC.

The chain combines TRBV10-3 with TRBJ1-1; D unresolved. Germline values: CDR1 ENHRY, CDR2 SYGVKD. The CDR3 covers 13 residues. Deletions cut 3 bases from V and 1 base from J, with 6 bases between. CDR3 sequence reads: CAISEGRNTEAFF. Written as DNA, the CDR3 is TGTGCCATCAGTGAAGGCAGGAACACTGAAGCTTTCTTT.

The V gene is TRBV9, the J gene TRBJ2-1; tentative D call: TRBD2 (6 bases). The CDR3 runs 16 residues. V shed 3 bases and J shed 0 bases, with 13 bases lying between them. Germline V gene data show CDR1 as SGDLS and CDR2 as YYNGEE. CDR3 amino acids: CASSALLGGSYNEQFF. The CDR3 DNA reads TGTGCCAGCAGCGCCCTCCTGGGGGGCTCCTACAATGAGCAGTTCTTC.

The V gene is TRBV4-2, the J gene TRBJ1-5; D not resolved. The ends were cut back, 0 bases at V and 2 bases at J, with 11 bases in the middle. The CDR3 is 16 residues long. The germline gives CDR1 LGHNA, CDR2 YNFKEQ. CDR3 DNA sequence: TGTGCCAGCAGCCAAGAGTCCCGTGGGGGCAATCAGCCCCAGCATTTT. It yields the protein CASSQESRGGNQPQHF.

V and J are TRBV27 and TRBJ2-1; tentatively, D is TRBD2 (6 bases). The CDR3 length is 16 residues. Germline CDR1 reads MNHEY; CDR2 reads SMNVEV (reference sequence). Trimming took off 6 bases at V and 6 bases at J, with 21 bases between the two ends. CDR3 sequence: CASSPIAGTLGNEQFF. The CDR3 DNA reads TGTGCCAGCAGCCCGATCGCCGGGACTCTGGGCAATGAGCAGTTCTTC.

This rearrangement joins TRBV6-5 to TRBJ1-4; 10 bases line up with TRBD1. The CDR3 has 14 amino acids. Germline CDR1 MNHEY, CDR2 SVGAGI. Germline trimming cut 4 bases from V and 4 bases from J; bases unmatched to any gene: 0. CDR3 DNA: TGTGCCAGCAGTTGGACAGGGGGTAATGAAAAACTGTTTTTT. Encoded protein: CASSWTGGNEKLFF.

The CDR3 sequence: CASSLQASGNTDTQYF. In DNA form, the CDR3 reads TGTGCCAGCAGCTTACAAGCTAGCGGAAATACAGATACGCAGTATTTT. The V call is TRBV7-9, the J call TRBJ2-3, with 7 bases lining up with TRBD2. The V and J ends lost 2 bases and 3 bases, in that order; junction bases with no gene match: 8. The CDR3 has 16 residues. Germline-derived CDR1 and CDR2 are SEHNR and FQNEAQ (reference sequence). Looking up the rest from reference TRBV7-9 and TRBJ2-3 gives the full variable domain: DTGVSQNPRHKITKRGQNVTFRCDPISEHNRLYWYRQTLGQGPEFLTYFQNEAQLEKSRLLSDRFSAERPKGSFSTLEIQRTEQGDSAMYLCASSLQASGNTDTQYFGPGTRLTVL.

The gene calls are TRBV5-4 and TRBJ2-7, with D possibly being TRBD1 (6 bases). The germline gives CDR1 SGHNT, CDR2 YYREEE (reference sequence). V dropped 5 bases and J dropped 0 bases, with 15 bases sitting between them. This CDR3 comprises 15 residues. CDR3 sequence reads: CASRRDIGDSYEQYF. The CDR3 coding sequence is TGTGCCAGCAGAAGGGACATCGGGGACTCCTACGAGCAGTACTTC.

The chain uses TRBV30 and TRBJ2-7; the match to TRBD1 covers 9 bases. From germline, CDR1 is GTSNPN and CDR2 SVGIG (reference sequence). The CDR3 length is 13 residues. Losses at the gene ends were 2 bases for V and 5 bases for J; bases not matched to a gene: 4. The CDR3 nucleotides read TGTGCCTGGAGTTCCGGGACAGGGAACGAGCAGTACTTC. It specifies CAWSSGTGNEQYF.